A selection of T cell receptor beta chains follows, all from one sample in a study of T cells in Graves' hyperthyroidism and ophthalmopathy. Using its own MiXCR run on the multiplex PCR reads, TCRdb lists one record per CDR3 protein. The data contain about 290,000 distinct CDR3 sequences, 12% to 15% of them seen just once; the ten biggest clones take up around 8%. Sequencing was done on a sample of blood. These receptors came from a middle-aged woman with Graves' hyperthyroidism. CDR3s include the opening cysteine and the closing phenylalanine or tryptophan. A D gene is named only where the DNA matches it firmly. Only some rows state a clone size, as once, few, many or a class for expanded clones.

v_gene: TRBV29-1
d_gene: TRBD1
abundance: few
j_gene: TRBJ2-7
CDR3nt: TGCAGCGTTGTGTGGGCTTGGGACAGGGGAAGGTGGAAGGGTACCTACGAGCAGTACTTC
CDR3aa: CSVVWAWDRGRWKGTYEQYF

v_gene: TRBV2
d_gene: .
abundance: many
j_gene: TRBJ1-2
CDR3nt: TGTGCCATCCAAGGTCCAGGTTTCTATGGCTACACCTTC
CDR3aa: CAIQGPGFYGYTF

v_gene: TRBV20-1
d_gene: TRBD1
abundance: .
j_gene: TRBJ2-1
CDR3nt: TGCAGTGGGACAGGGTACTACAATGAGCAGTTCTTC
CDR3aa: CSGTGYYNEQFF

v_gene: TRBV6-1
d_gene: TRBD1
abundance: many
j_gene: TRBJ2-7
CDR3nt: TGTGCCAGCAGGACAGGGTTGGATTCCGAGCAGTACTTC
CDR3aa: CASRTGLDSEQYF

v_gene: TRBV9
d_gene: .
abundance: .
j_gene: TRBJ2-3
CDR3nt: TGTGCCAGCAGCATATACGGGACTCCTACAGATACGCAGTATTTT
CDR3aa: CASSIYGTPTDTQYF

v_gene: TRBV9
d_gene: TRBD1
abundance: few
j_gene: TRBJ2-7
CDR3nt: TGTGCCAGCAGCGTAGGGCCCAGGACAGGGGCATACGAGCAGTACTTC
CDR3aa: CASSVGPRTGAYEQYF

v_gene: TRBV12-3/TRBV12-4
d_gene: .
abundance: .
j_gene: TRBJ2-1
CDR3nt: TGTGCCAGCGGTAACTCCGGGACATCGTACAATGAGCAGTTCTTC
CDR3aa: CASGNSGTSYNEQFF

v_gene: TRBV24-1
d_gene: .
abundance: few
j_gene: TRBJ2-7
CDR3nt: TGTGCCACCAGTGATTTGGCAGGGGGGCACTACGAGCAGTACTTC
CDR3aa: CATSDLAGGHYEQYF

v_gene: TRBV3-1
d_gene: .
abundance: many
j_gene: TRBJ2-7
CDR3nt: TGTGCCAGCAGCCAAAGGGGACCCTACGAGCAGTACTTC
CDR3aa: CASSQRGPYEQYF

v_gene: TRBV5-6
d_gene: TRBD1
abundance: .
j_gene: TRBJ2-7
CDR3nt: TGTGCCAGCACCCCCGGACAGGGGTCCTACGAGCAGTACTTC
CDR3aa: CASTPGQGSYEQYF

v_gene: TRBV11-2
d_gene: .
abundance: .
j_gene: TRBJ2-5
CDR3nt: TGCGCCAGCAGCTTGTTCGGACAGACCCAAGAGACCCAGTACTTC
CDR3aa: CASSLFGQTQETQYF

v_gene: TRBV28
d_gene: .
abundance: many
j_gene: TRBJ1-1
CDR3nt: TGTGCCAGCACCCCACCTGCTGAGAGACCGAACACTGAAGCTTTCTTT
CDR3aa: CASTPPAERPNTEAFF

v_gene: TRBV5-4
d_gene: .
abundance: few
j_gene: TRBJ1-5
CDR3nt: TGTGCCAGCAGCTTCGGCAGCGATCAGCCCCAGCATTTT
CDR3aa: CASSFGSDQPQHF

v_gene: TRBV6-1
d_gene: .
abundance: many
j_gene: TRBJ1-2
CDR3nt: TGTGCCAGCAGTGATTTAGGGCCCTATGGCTACACCTTC
CDR3aa: CASSDLGPYGYTF

v_gene: TRBV20-1
d_gene: TRBD1
abundance: many
j_gene: TRBJ2-2
CDR3nt: TGCAGTGCTAGAAAGGGACAGGAAAACACCGGGGAGCTGTTTTTT
CDR3aa: CSARKGQENTGELFF

v_gene: TRBV2
d_gene: .
abundance: few
j_gene: TRBJ1-5
CDR3nt: TGTGCCAGCAGTGAATCGGGGGTCAATCAGCCCCAGCATTTT
CDR3aa: CASSESGVNQPQHF

v_gene: TRBV29-1
d_gene: TRBD1
abundance: .
j_gene: TRBJ1-2
CDR3nt: TGCAGCGCTGGACAGGTAGTTGGAGATGGCTACACCTTC
CDR3aa: CSAGQVVGDGYTF

v_gene: TRBV27
d_gene: .
abundance: many
j_gene: TRBJ1-1
CDR3nt: TGTGCCAGCAGTTTTACGGCGTATACTGAAGCTTTCTTT
CDR3aa: CASSFTAYTEAFF

v_gene: TRBV7-2
d_gene: TRBD2
abundance: .
j_gene: TRBJ2-2
CDR3nt: TGTGCCAGCAGCTTAGCCCCAGCCTCTGAGACTAGCGGGGAAGAATTAAACACCGGGGAGCTGTTTTTT
CDR3aa: CASSLAPASETSGEELNTGELFF

v_gene: TRBV18
d_gene: .
abundance: .
j_gene: TRBJ1-2
CDR3nt: TGTGCCAGCTCAGAGACAGCCACGTTTGTATATGGCTACACCTTC
CDR3aa: CASSETATFVYGYTF

v_gene: TRBV20-1
d_gene: .
abundance: many
j_gene: TRBJ2-5
CDR3nt: TGCAGTGCTATCTTTGAGACCCAGTACTTC
CDR3aa: CSAIFETQYF

v_gene: TRBV14
d_gene: .
abundance: many
j_gene: TRBJ1-2
CDR3nt: TGTGCCAGCAGCCAAGGGCACAGGGCAGTCTATGGCTACACCTTC
CDR3aa: CASSQGHRAVYGYTF

v_gene: TRBV7-9
d_gene: .
abundance: few
j_gene: TRBJ1-4
CDR3nt: TGTGCCAGCATCCCCCTCGGAGAAAAACTGTTTTTT
CDR3aa: CASIPLGEKLFF

v_gene: TRBV3-1
d_gene: .
abundance: many
j_gene: TRBJ2-5
CDR3nt: TGTGCCAGCAGCCAAGATCTAGGTGAGACCCAGTACTTC
CDR3aa: CASSQDLGETQYF

v_gene: TRBV7-9
d_gene: .
abundance: few
j_gene: TRBJ2-2
CDR3nt: TGTGCCAGCAGCTTAGCGGAGGCCGGGGAGCTGTTTTTT
CDR3aa: CASSLAEAGELFF

v_gene: TRBV6-1
d_gene: .
abundance: many
j_gene: TRBJ1-2
CDR3nt: TGTGCCAGCAAAGTGGACGGGAACTATGGCTACACCTTC
CDR3aa: CASKVDGNYGYTF

v_gene: TRBV7-8
d_gene: .
abundance: few
j_gene: TRBJ2-2
CDR3nt: TGTGCCAGCAGCCCTTGGGGGGGCGTGAACACCGGGGAGCTGTTTTTT
CDR3aa: CASSPWGGVNTGELFF

v_gene: TRBV5-4
d_gene: .
abundance: .
j_gene: TRBJ1-1
CDR3nt: TGTGCCAGCAGCTTCGACAGGCGACCTGAAGCTTTCTTT
CDR3aa: CASSFDRRPEAFF

v_gene: TRBV6-2/TRBV6-3
d_gene: .
abundance: few
j_gene: TRBJ1-5
CDR3nt: TGTGCCAGCAGACCGGTCCGCGGTCCTAGCAATCAGCCCCAGCATTTT
CDR3aa: CASRPVRGPSNQPQHF

v_gene: TRBV30
d_gene: .
abundance: many
j_gene: TRBJ2-3
CDR3nt: TGTGCCTGGGCGTCCGGCACAGATACGCAGTATTTT
CDR3aa: CAWASGTDTQYF

v_gene: TRBV20-1
d_gene: TRBD2
abundance: .
j_gene: TRBJ2-3
CDR3nt: TGCAGTGCTTATAGCGGGACGGGCACAGATACGCAGTATTTT
CDR3aa: CSAYSGTGTDTQYF

v_gene: TRBV7-2
d_gene: .
abundance: .
j_gene: TRBJ1-5
CDR3nt: TGTGCCAGCAGCTTGGGGGGCCCTCAGCCCCAGCATTTT
CDR3aa: CASSLGGPQPQHF

v_gene: TRBV7-2
d_gene: TRBD1
abundance: .
j_gene: TRBJ1-2
CDR3nt: TGTGCCAGCAGCCGGGACAGGGTCTATGGCTACACCTTC
CDR3aa: CASSRDRVYGYTF

v_gene: TRBV7-8
d_gene: .
abundance: few
j_gene: TRBJ1-1
CDR3nt: TGTGCCAGCAGCTTCTCGGACCTGAACACTGAAGCTTTCTTT
CDR3aa: CASSFSDLNTEAFF

v_gene: TRBV5-4
d_gene: .
abundance: .
j_gene: TRBJ2-3
CDR3nt: TGTGCCAGCAGTCTGGACGGCGGTCTAGGCCAGACGACGCAGTATTTT
CDR3aa: CASSLDGGLGQTTQYF

v_gene: TRBV28
d_gene: TRBD1
abundance: many
j_gene: TRBJ2-2
CDR3nt: TGTGCCAGCAGCAGGCAGGGGGTAACCGGGGAGCTGTTTTTT
CDR3aa: CASSRQGVTGELFF

v_gene: TRBV5-8
d_gene: TRBD1
abundance: few
j_gene: TRBJ1-5
CDR3nt: TGTGCCAGCAGCTCGGGACAGAGGAGTCAGCCCCAGCATTTT
CDR3aa: CASSSGQRSQPQHF

v_gene: TRBV2
d_gene: .
abundance: many
j_gene: TRBJ2-7
CDR3nt: TGTGCCAGCAGTCACAGGGCCTACGAGCAGTACTTC
CDR3aa: CASSHRAYEQYF

v_gene: TRBV6-5
d_gene: .
abundance: many
j_gene: TRBJ2-7
CDR3nt: TGTGCCAGCAGTTACAGCAGTTCCGAGCAGTACTTC
CDR3aa: CASSYSSSEQYF

v_gene: TRBV12-3/TRBV12-4
d_gene: TRBD1
abundance: .
j_gene: TRBJ2-4
CDR3nt: TGTGCCAGCAGTCCCCTCCAGGGGGACATTCAGTACTTC
CDR3aa: CASSPLQGDIQYF